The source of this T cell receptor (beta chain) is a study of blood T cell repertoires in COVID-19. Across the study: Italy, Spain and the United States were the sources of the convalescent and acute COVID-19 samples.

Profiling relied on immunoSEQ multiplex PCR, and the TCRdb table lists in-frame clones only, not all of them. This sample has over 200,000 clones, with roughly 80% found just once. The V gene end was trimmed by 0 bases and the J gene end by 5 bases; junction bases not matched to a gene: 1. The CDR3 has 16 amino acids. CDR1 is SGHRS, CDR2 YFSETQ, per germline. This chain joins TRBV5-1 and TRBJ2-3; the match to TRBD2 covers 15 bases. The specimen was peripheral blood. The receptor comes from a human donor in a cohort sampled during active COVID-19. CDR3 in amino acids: CASSLGGLAGGDTQYF. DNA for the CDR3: TGCGCCAGCAGCTTGGGGGGACTAGCGGGAGGAGATACGCAGTATTTT.